The 2 T cell receptor beta chains presented below share a single source sample, sequenced in a study of blood T cell repertoires in COVID-19. Using immunoSEQ multiplex PCR, the repertoire was profiled, and TCRdb retains in-frame clones only, with some absent. This sample has some 140,000 clones, with roughly 88% found just once. Sequencing input: peripheral blood. These TCRs come from a man aged 60 to 75 with COVID-19, enrolled during active disease.

This chain uses TRBV3-1 (or the pseudogene TRBV3-2) with TRBJ2-5; TRBD1 agrees at 9 bases. V lost 6 bases to trimming and J lost 2 bases; unmatched junction nucleotides: 7. This CDR3 spans 15 amino acids. Germline CDR1 and CDR2: LGHDT and YNNKEL (reference sequence). In nucleotides, the CDR3 is TGTGCCAGCAGAAGAAACAGGGGGCTTCAAGAGACCCAGTACTTC. This translates into CASRRNRGLQETQYF.

This chain uses TRBV2 with TRBJ1-1; D gene unclear. Germline V gene data show CDR1 as SNHLY and CDR2 as FYNNEI. The CDR3 is made up of 12 amino acids. The germline V and J ends were trimmed by 3 bases and 4 bases, with 6 bases remaining between them. CDR3 nucleotide sequence: TGTGCCAGCAGTGAGACGGGCACTGAAGCTTTCTTT. Translated, it gives CASSETGTEAFF.